The present entry profiles one T cell receptor beta chain with its context. The sample originates from a study of blood T cell repertoires in COVID-19. Method: immunoSEQ multiplex PCR; TCRdb's copy keeps in-frame clones and lacks some. The table lists around 250,000 clones, almost 90% of them singletons, with 2.1% in the top ten. CDR3 length equals 15 residues. Trimming left V 2 bases short and J 2 bases short, with 12 bases between. The germline CDR1 and CDR2 sequences are LGHNA and YNFKEQ. Sequencing was carried out using peripheral blood. The sequence was obtained from a woman aged 55 to 70 with COVID-19, enrolled during active disease. The chain joins TRBV4-2 to TRBJ1-2; a possible D gene is TRBD1 (6 bases). CDR3 sequence: CASSQISGGNYGYTF. The CDR3 DNA follows: TGTGCCAGCAGCCAAATATCTGGGGGCAACTATGGCTACACCTTC.